The rows below give T cell receptor beta chains drawn from one sample of a study of graft-versus-host responses after intestinal transplantation. Clones were sequenced by immunoSEQ multiplex PCR, and TCRdb holds only the in-frame ones, with some missing. Altogether roughly 40,000 clones are present, roughly 89% being singletons, with the ten largest covering over 2%. Sequencing used PBMCs, obtained approximately 320 days after intestinal transplant. The origin of the receptors is a human patient who received an intestinal transplant, so some T cells may come from the graft donor. Both conserved end residues are part of each CDR3. The order of the fields is V gene, J gene, clone size, D gene, CDR3 DNA, CDR3 protein. A D gene is named only where the DNA matches it firmly. Size tells how often a clone was seen (once, few, many) or the class of an expanded clone, and some rows leave it out.

v_gene: TRBV6-1; j_gene: TRBJ2-1; abundance: NA; d_gene: TRBD2; CDR3nt: TGTGCCAGCAGTGAAGGGCGGTGGGACTACCGTTTTGATGAGCAGTTCTTC; CDR3aa: CASSEGRWDYRFDEQFF
v_gene: TRBV9; j_gene: TRBJ2-7; abundance: NA; d_gene: NA; CDR3nt: TGTGCCAGCAGCGTAGGCCCCGGGGGCGAGCAGTACTTC; CDR3aa: CASSVGPGGEQYF
v_gene: TRBV21-1; j_gene: TRBJ2-2; abundance: NA; d_gene: NA; CDR3nt: TGTGCCAGCCTTATCCCCTGGTCGGAGCTGTTTTTT; CDR3aa: CASLIPWSELFF
v_gene: TRBV13; j_gene: TRBJ2-7; abundance: NA; d_gene: TRBD2; CDR3nt: TGTGCCAGCAGCACGGGACGAGCGGGGGGAAGGACCTACGAGCAGTACTTC; CDR3aa: CASSTGRAGGRTYEQYF
v_gene: TRBV7-3; j_gene: TRBJ2-5; abundance: NA; d_gene: TRBD1; CDR3nt: TGTGCCAGCAGCTTAGGAACAGGGGGCGAGGAGACCCAGTACTTC; CDR3aa: CASSLGTGGEETQYF
v_gene: TRBV7-3; j_gene: TRBJ2-5; abundance: NA; d_gene: TRBD2; CDR3nt: TGTGCCAGCAGCTTTAGGGGAGGGGAGACCCAGTACTTC; CDR3aa: CASSFRGGETQYF
v_gene: TRBV29-1; j_gene: TRBJ2-5; abundance: NA; d_gene: TRBD1; CDR3nt: TGCAGCGCATACAGGGGGATGGGGTTGGGCCAAGAGACCCAGTACTTC; CDR3aa: CSAYRGMGLGQETQYF
v_gene: TRBV7-6; j_gene: TRBJ2-3; abundance: NA; d_gene: NA; CDR3nt: TGTGCCAGCAGCTCGTTAGGAAGCACAGATACGCAGTATTTT; CDR3aa: CASSSLGSTDTQYF
v_gene: TRBV6-1; j_gene: TRBJ1-2; abundance: NA; d_gene: TRBD1; CDR3nt: TGTGCCAGCAGTCCGACAGGGGGCTCTCTTGGCTACACCTTC; CDR3aa: CASSPTGGSLGYTF
v_gene: TRBV9; j_gene: TRBJ2-2; abundance: NA; d_gene: TRBD1; CDR3nt: TGTGCCAGCAGCCCGAATTTTGGGACAGGGTCATCCGGGGAGCTGTTTTTT; CDR3aa: CASSPNFGTGSSGELFF
v_gene: TRBV11-2; j_gene: TRBJ2-1; abundance: NA; d_gene: TRBD2; CDR3nt: TGTGCCAGCTGGGGACTAGCGGGAGACAATGAGCAGTTCTTC; CDR3aa: CASWGLAGDNEQFF
v_gene: TRBV7-3; j_gene: TRBJ1-1; abundance: NA; d_gene: NA; CDR3nt: TGTGCCAGCAGCTTAACAGGAGGGAACACTGAAGCTTTCTTT; CDR3aa: CASSLTGGNTEAFF
v_gene: TRBV13; j_gene: TRBJ1-5; abundance: NA; d_gene: TRBD1; CDR3nt: TGTGCCAGCAGCTTAGCGAGGACAGGGTCGAATCAGCCCCAGCATTTT; CDR3aa: CASSLARTGSNQPQHF
v_gene: TRBV2; j_gene: TRBJ1-3; abundance: NA; d_gene: NA; CDR3nt: TGTGCCAGCAGTGAAGGCCTACGGGTCTCTGGAAACACCATATATTTT; CDR3aa: CASSEGLRVSGNTIYF
v_gene: TRBV5-1; j_gene: TRBJ1-4; abundance: NA; d_gene: NA; CDR3nt: TGCGCCAGCAGCTTGATGGCCGGGTTACGGGAAAAACTGTTTTTT; CDR3aa: CASSLMAGLREKLFF
v_gene: TRBV7-9; j_gene: TRBJ2-1; abundance: once; d_gene: NA; CDR3nt: TGTGCCAGCAGCTTTGAAGGGGCAGGGGAGCAGTTCTTC; CDR3aa: CASSFEGAGEQFF
v_gene: TRBV6-5; j_gene: TRBJ2-7; abundance: NA; d_gene: NA; CDR3nt: TGTGCCAGCAGTTCCCGGGCAGGTTCCTACGAGCAGTACTTC; CDR3aa: CASSSRAGSYEQYF
v_gene: TRBV4-2; j_gene: TRBJ1-2; abundance: NA; d_gene: NA; CDR3nt: TGTGCCAGCAGCCAAGGATGGGGGGAGACTAACTATGGCTACACCTTC; CDR3aa: CASSQGWGETNYGYTF
v_gene: TRBV4-1; j_gene: TRBJ1-6; abundance: NA; d_gene: NA; CDR3nt: TGCGCCAGCAGCCAAGACGGCCCGACGGTCGGTTCACCCCTCCACTTT; CDR3aa: CASSQDGPTVGSPLHF
v_gene: TRBV9; j_gene: TRBJ1-2; abundance: NA; d_gene: NA; CDR3nt: TGTGCCAGCAGCGTAGCAGGCGGGACAAGCTATGGCTACACCTTC; CDR3aa: CASSVAGGTSYGYTF
v_gene: TRBV4-1; j_gene: TRBJ2-1; abundance: NA; d_gene: TRBD1; CDR3nt: TGCGCCAGCAGGCCCATCGGGACAGCCTACAATGAGCAGTTCTTC; CDR3aa: CASRPIGTAYNEQFF
v_gene: TRBV10-1; j_gene: TRBJ2-7; abundance: NA; d_gene: NA; CDR3nt: TGCGCCAGCAGTGATACCTACGAGCAGTACTTC; CDR3aa: CASSDTYEQYF
v_gene: TRBV6-4; j_gene: TRBJ2-7; abundance: NA; d_gene: NA; CDR3nt: TGTGCCAGCAATCTGGGCGGCAGCTCCTACGAGCAGTACTTC; CDR3aa: CASNLGGSSYEQYF
v_gene: TRBV7-9; j_gene: TRBJ1-4; abundance: NA; d_gene: NA; CDR3nt: TGTGCCAGCAGCTTATCCGAACCCAATGAAAAACTGTTTTTT; CDR3aa: CASSLSEPNEKLFF
v_gene: TRBV6-5; j_gene: TRBJ2-5; abundance: NA; d_gene: NA; CDR3nt: TGTGCCAGCAGAACGAGGGTCCCAGGAGAGACCCAGTACTTC; CDR3aa: CASRTRVPGETQYF
v_gene: TRBV4-1; j_gene: TRBJ1-3; abundance: NA; d_gene: NA; CDR3nt: TGCGCCAGCAGCCAAGCCGGAGGAAACACCATATATTTT; CDR3aa: CASSQAGGNTIYF
v_gene: TRBV6-6; j_gene: TRBJ1-2; abundance: NA; d_gene: NA; CDR3nt: TGTGCCAGCAGCTCGCAGCCTCTAAGCGACTATGGCTACACCTTC; CDR3aa: CASSSQPLSDYGYTF
v_gene: TRBV29-1; j_gene: TRBJ2-2; abundance: NA; d_gene: TRBD1; CDR3nt: TGCAGCGTTGAATGGACAGGGTGGACCGGGGAGCTGTTTTTT; CDR3aa: CSVEWTGWTGELFF
v_gene: TRBV6-6; j_gene: TRBJ2-7; abundance: once; d_gene: TRBD2; CDR3nt: TGTGCCAGCAGCCCGCGGGGAGCGGGAGGGTACGAGCAGTACTTC; CDR3aa: CASSPRGAGGYEQYF
v_gene: TRBV4-1; j_gene: TRBJ2-1; abundance: NA; d_gene: NA; CDR3nt: TGCGCCAGCAGCGGGCTCCCCTACGCCCTCTCCCGTAATGAGCAGTTCTTC; CDR3aa: CASSGLPYALSRNEQFF
v_gene: TRBV9; j_gene: TRBJ2-1; abundance: NA; d_gene: TRBD2; CDR3nt: TGTGCCAGCAGCGGCGGGGGGCCGGGGCACAATGAGCAGTTCTTC; CDR3aa: CASSGGGPGHNEQFF
v_gene: TRBV4-2; j_gene: TRBJ2-3; abundance: NA; d_gene: NA; CDR3nt: TGTGCCAGCAGCCAACGTTCGGCCCCAGATACGCAGTATTTT; CDR3aa: CASSQRSAPDTQYF
v_gene: TRBV5-6; j_gene: TRBJ2-1; abundance: NA; d_gene: TRBD1; CDR3nt: TGTGCCAGCAGCTTGGGCGCCAGGAACAGGGGGGACAATGAGCAGTTCTTC; CDR3aa: CASSLGARNRGDNEQFF
v_gene: TRBV7-9; j_gene: TRBJ2-7; abundance: NA; d_gene: NA; CDR3nt: TGTGCCAGCAGCTTGCCTGTACGCGAGCAGTACTTC; CDR3aa: CASSLPVREQYF
v_gene: TRBV16; j_gene: TRBJ2-6; abundance: once; d_gene: TRBD1; CDR3nt: TGTGCCAGCAGCCAATCGAGGCAGGGGGTGGCCAACGTCCTGACTTTC; CDR3aa: CASSQSRQGVANVLTF
v_gene: TRBV5-1; j_gene: TRBJ2-7; abundance: NA; d_gene: TRBD2; CDR3nt: TGCGCCAGCAGCGTCACTAGCGGGAGTTCCCACGAGCAGTACTTC; CDR3aa: CASSVTSGSSHEQYF
v_gene: TRBV7-2; j_gene: TRBJ2-2; abundance: NA; d_gene: TRBD1; CDR3nt: TGTGCCAGCAGACCCGGGACAGTGAACACCGGGGAGCTGTTTTTT; CDR3aa: CASRPGTVNTGELFF
v_gene: TRBV5-1; j_gene: TRBJ1-2; abundance: once; d_gene: NA; CDR3nt: TGCGCCAGCAGCTTGGATTGGGGGGGCTCGCCTAAGTCCGGCTACACCTTC; CDR3aa: CASSLDWGGSPKSGYTF
v_gene: TRBV2; j_gene: TRBJ2-2; abundance: NA; d_gene: NA; CDR3nt: TGTGCCAGCAGTGGTACATCAGGGGCCGGGGAGCTGTTTTTT; CDR3aa: CASSGTSGAGELFF
v_gene: TRBV4-3; j_gene: TRBJ1-5; abundance: NA; d_gene: NA; CDR3nt: TGCGCCAGCAGCTACACAGGGAACCCCAATCAGCCCCAGCATTTT; CDR3aa: CASSYTGNPNQPQHF
v_gene: TRBV11-2; j_gene: TRBJ2-5; abundance: NA; d_gene: NA; CDR3nt: TGTGCCAGCACCTTGGTTTACGGTATATTAGAGACCCAGTACTTC; CDR3aa: CASTLVYGILETQYF
v_gene: TRBV11-2; j_gene: TRBJ2-7; abundance: NA; d_gene: NA; CDR3nt: TGTGCCAGCAGCTTCGGACCCGACTACGAGCAGTACTTC; CDR3aa: CASSFGPDYEQYF